These 16 T cell receptor beta chains originate from one sample sequenced in a study of blood T cell repertoires in COVID-19. TCRdb's table, derived via immunoSEQ multiplex PCR, lists solely in-frame clones and lacks some. The sample includes approximately 97,000 clones, just under 85% of them seen just once. Material: peripheral blood. The receptor source for this set is a man aged 40-49 years with active or convalescent COVID-19.

This chain links TRBV30 with TRBJ2-7; possibly TRBD2 for D (6 bases). CDR3 size: 13 residues. Trimming took 2 bases from V and 11 from J, leaving 19 bases between them. Germline V lookup: CDR1 GTSNPN, CDR2 SVGIG (reference sequence). The CDR3, as DNA: TGTGCCTGGAGTTCGACAGCGGGCTGGTCTGAGTACTTC. Protein product: CAWSSTAGWSEYF.

V and J are TRBV15 and TRBJ2-3; D not resolved. This CDR3 has 15 amino acids. The V end was cut by 0 bases, the J end by 6 bases, with 13 bases between. Germline V gene lookup returns CDR1 LNHNV and CDR2 YYDKDF (reference sequence). CDR3 protein: CATSRDFAAADTQYF. The CDR3 DNA is TGTGCCACCAGCAGAGATTTTGCGGCGGCCGATACGCAGTATTTT.

The chain uses TRBV24-1 and TRBJ2-2; 7 bases match TRBD1. J lost 1 base, V lost 5 bases, and 3 bases had no gene match. CDR3 size: 15 residues. The V gene's germline CDR1 is KGHDR and CDR2 SFDVKD. The CDR3 spells CATSGRTGNTGELFF. CDR3 bases: TGTGCCACCAGTGGCCGGACAGGGAACACCGGGGAGCTGTTTTTT.

The rearrangement uses TRBV9 and TRBJ1-2; D gene ambiguous. Looked up from germline, CDR1 is SGDLS and CDR2 is YYNGEE. Trimming stripped 0 bases from V and 5 bases from J, with 8 bases between. This CDR3 has 13 amino acids. Here the CDR3 reads CASSVDTEYGYTF. CDR3 DNA sequence: TGTGCCAGCAGCGTAGACACAGAATATGGCTACACCTTC.

This clone appeared once. The rearrangement links TRBV25-1 to TRBJ1-1; the D is unclear. The CDR3 contains 15 residues. Germline CDR1 and CDR2: MGHDK and SYGVNS. V lost 5 bases and J 5 bases, leaving 18 bases between the germline ends. CDR3 region: CASSTAWRGRTEAFF. As DNA, the CDR3 is TGTGCCAGCAGTACGGCATGGCGGGGTCGAACTGAAGCTTTCTTT.

V and J are TRBV7-2 and TRBJ2-7; 9 nucleotides align to TRBD1. V was pared by 4 bases and J by 6 bases, with 7 bases of the junction left unmatched. Per germline, CDR1 SGHTA and CDR2 FQGNSA. The CDR3 totals 14 residues. The CDR3 DNA follows: TGTGCCAGCAGCTCAAACAGGGGACAGGGCGAGCAGTACTTC. Its translation is CASSSNRGQGEQYF.

The gene calls are TRBV7-9 and TRBJ1-1, with D perhaps matching TRBD1 (5 bases). The CDR3 loop spans 14 amino acids. Looked up from germline, CDR1 is SEHNR and CDR2 is FQNEAQ (reference sequence). The germline V and J ends were trimmed by 3 bases and 4 bases, with 12 bases remaining between them. CDR3: CASSFGGFRTEAFF. The CDR3 DNA reads TGTGCCAGCAGCTTCGGGGGGTTTCGCACTGAAGCTTTCTTT.

The chain links TRBV3-1 (or the pseudogene TRBV3-2) to TRBJ1-2, with 9 bases that match TRBD1. The germline gives CDR1 LGHDT, CDR2 YNNKEL (reference sequence). The CDR3 covers 17 residues. The V gene end was trimmed by 4 bases and the J gene end by 6 bases; junction bases not matched to a gene: 15. The CDR3 loop reads CASSLGRRLTGGDGYTF. The DNA of the CDR3 is TGTGCCAGCAGCCTCGGAAGGAGACTCACAGGGGGCGATGGCTACACCTTC.

This clone was recorded a few times. V gene TRBV6-5 combines with J gene TRBJ2-7; 8 nucleotides agree with TRBD1. The trim removed 4 bases at V and 5 bases at J, leaving 7 bases unmatched. Per germline, CDR1 MNHEY and CDR2 SVGAGI. The CDR3 contains 14 residues. The CDR3 is CASSLDRVVHEQYF. For the CDR3, the DNA is TGTGCCAGCAGTTTGGACAGGGTGGTCCACGAGCAGTACTTC.

The rearrangement joins TRBV10-3 to TRBJ2-3; 9 bases match TRBD2. The CDR3 length is 15 residues. Losses at the gene ends were 4 bases for V and 2 bases for J; bases not matched to a gene: 4. Germline CDR1 is ENHRY and CDR2 is SYGVKD. CDR3 sequence: CAISGGGGNTDTQYF. In DNA, the CDR3 is TGTGCCATCAGTGGCGGGGGGGGGAACACAGATACGCAGTATTTT.

The genes are TRBV11-1 and TRBJ1-6; D may be TRBD1 (6 bases). CDR1 is SGHAT and CDR2 is FQDESV in the germline V gene (reference sequence). V was trimmed by 4 bases and J by 6 bases, leaving 13 bases between them. The CDR3 covers 15 residues. CDR3 sequence: CASSSQGQTNSPLHF. The CDR3 DNA sequence: TGTGCCAGCAGCTCCCAGGGGCAGACTAATTCACCCCTCCACTTT.

This chain connects TRBV10-3 to TRBJ2-1; no definite D call. Looked up from germline, CDR1 is ENHRY and CDR2 is SYGVKD. With 7 bases removed from V and 6 bases from J, the gap between germline ends came to 10 bases. The CDR3 runs to 12 residues. This chain's CDR3 is CAIIDRFNEQFF. The CDR3, as DNA: TGTGCCATCATAGATCGATTCAATGAGCAGTTCTTC.

In this sample, this clone turned up a few times. The chain employs TRBV30 and TRBJ1-5; TRBD1 matches 8 bases. The junction had 0 bases not matched to a gene; V was cut back by 3 bases and J by 2 bases. The CDR3 has 13 amino acids. Germline CDR1 reads GTSNPN; CDR2 reads SVGIG (reference sequence). CDR3 residues: CAWRTGGNQPQHF. CDR3 nucleotide sequence: TGTGCCTGGAGGACAGGGGGCAATCAGCCCCAGCATTTT.

CDR3 residues: CASRTKADTTMNTEAFF. For the CDR3, the DNA is TGTGCCAGCAGAACAAAGGCGGACACCACCATGAACACTGAAGCTTTCTTT. The chain combines TRBV7-2 with TRBJ1-1, with D perhaps TRBD1 (5 bases). The V gene lost 6 bases and the J gene lost 0 bases, with 20 bases spanning the gap. Germline lookup yields CDR1 SGHTA and CDR2 FQGNSA. The CDR3 is 17 amino acids.

The J gene is TRBJ1-5, the V gene TRBV18; D uncertain. With 0 bases removed from V and 10 bases from J, the gap between germline ends came to 13 bases. Germline lookup yields CDR1 KGHSH and CDR2 LQKENI. CDR3 size: 14 residues. In nucleotides, the CDR3 is TGTGCCAGCTCACCACCGTCCTCTTCCCTACCCCAGCATTTT. This gives the protein CASSPPSSSLPQHF.

This clone has a single count. The rearrangement links TRBV24-1 to TRBJ2-5; D gene unclear. Trimming took 9 bases from V and 1 from J, leaving 14 bases between them. The CDR3 length is 14 residues. The germline CDR1 and CDR2 sequences are KGHDR and SFDVKD. CDR3 sequence (DNA): TGTGCCACCGGTGTGCACATCGCCCAAGAGACCCAGTACTTC. This codes for CATGVHIAQETQYF.